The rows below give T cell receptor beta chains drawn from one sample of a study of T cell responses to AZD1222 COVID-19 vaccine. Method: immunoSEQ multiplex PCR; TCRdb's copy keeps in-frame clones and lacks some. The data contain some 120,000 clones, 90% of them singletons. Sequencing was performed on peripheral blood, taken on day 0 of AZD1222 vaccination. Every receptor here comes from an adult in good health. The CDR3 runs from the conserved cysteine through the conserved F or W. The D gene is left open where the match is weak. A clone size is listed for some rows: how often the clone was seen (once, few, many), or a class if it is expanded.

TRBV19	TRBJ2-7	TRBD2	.	CASSIKTSGRNEQYF	TGTGCCAGTAGTATAAAGACTAGCGGGAGAAACGAGCAGTACTTC
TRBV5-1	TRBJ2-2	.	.	CASSLPPANTGELFF	TGCGCCAGCAGCTTGCCCCCGGCGAACACCGGGGAGCTGTTTTTT
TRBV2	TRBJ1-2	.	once	CASRGLAVGGYTF	TGTGCCAGCAGGGGTCTCGCAGTCGGTGGCTACACCTTC
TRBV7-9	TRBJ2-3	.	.	CASSNPEGGADTQYF	TGTGCCAGCAGCAACCCGGAGGGGGGCGCAGATACGCAGTATTTT
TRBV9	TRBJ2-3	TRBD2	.	CASSVRGLAADTQYF	TGTGCCAGCAGCGTTAGGGGACTAGCGGCTGATACGCAGTATTTT
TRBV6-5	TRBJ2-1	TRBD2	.	CASRTSGRYNEQFF	TGTGCCAGCAGGACTAGCGGGAGGTACAATGAGCAGTTCTTC
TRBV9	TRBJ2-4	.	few	CASPFPGHAKNIQYF	TGTGCCAGCCCTTTTCCGGGACATGCCAAAAACATTCAGTACTTC
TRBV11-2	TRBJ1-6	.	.	CASSLDPTTRSPLHF	TGTGCCAGCAGCTTAGATCCAACGACGAGATCACCCCTCCACTTT
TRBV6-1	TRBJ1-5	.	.	CASSEVGWEPQHF	TGTGCCAGCAGTGAAGTCGGTTGGGAGCCCCAGCATTTT
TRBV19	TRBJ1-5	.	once	CASSIGGIDQPQHF	TGTGCCAGTAGTATAGGGGGGATCGATCAGCCCCAGCATTTT
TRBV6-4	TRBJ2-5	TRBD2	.	CATLRTSGMETQYF	TGTGCCACACTAAGGACTAGCGGGATGGAGACCCAGTACTTC
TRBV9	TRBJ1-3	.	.	CASSEGGTPTGNTIYF	TGTGCCAGCAGCGAGGGGGGGACTCCTACTGGAAACACCATATATTTT
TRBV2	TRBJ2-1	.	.	CASSGTAFDEQFF	TGTGCCAGCAGTGGGACCGCGTTCGATGAGCAGTTCTTC
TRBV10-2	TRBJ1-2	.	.	CASSEGSYGYTF	TGCGCCAGCAGTGAAGGAAGTTATGGCTACACCTTC
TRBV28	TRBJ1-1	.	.	CASSSVGTEAFF	TGTGCCAGCAGTTCGGTAGGCACTGAAGCTTTCTTT
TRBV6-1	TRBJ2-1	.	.	CASSEAGGSLSYNEQFF	TGTGCCAGCAGTGAAGCTGGGGGCTCCCTCTCCTACAATGAGCAGTTCTTC
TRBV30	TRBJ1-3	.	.	CAWSGQSVGNTIYF	TGTGCCTGGAGTGGACAGTCGGTGGGAAACACCATATATTTT
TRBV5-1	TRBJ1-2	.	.	CASSLDSYYGYTF	TGCGCCAGCAGCTTGGACAGCTACTATGGCTACACCTTC
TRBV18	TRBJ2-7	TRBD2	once	CASSQGTSGRISYEQYF	TGTGCCAGCTCACAAGGGACTAGCGGGAGGATCTCCTACGAGCAGTACTTC
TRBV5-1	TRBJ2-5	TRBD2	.	CASSGTSMETQYF	TGCGCCAGCAGCGGGACTAGCATGGAGACCCAGTACTTC
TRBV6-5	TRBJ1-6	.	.	CASSPSDLNSPLHF	TGTGCCAGCAGCCCCTCGGATTTAAATTCACCCCTCCACTTT
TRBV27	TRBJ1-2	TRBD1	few	CASSPDRGNGYTF	TGTGCCAGCAGTCCCGACAGGGGAAATGGCTACACCTTC
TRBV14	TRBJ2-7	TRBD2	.	CASSQVTPGTRGEQYF	TGTGCCAGCAGCCAAGTAACCCCCGGGACTAGAGGCGAGCAGTACTTC
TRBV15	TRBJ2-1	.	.	CATMLASGWGNEQFF	TGTGCCACCATGTTAGCGTCGGGTTGGGGGAATGAGCAGTTCTTC
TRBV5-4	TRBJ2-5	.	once	CASSFVPAETQYF	TGTGCCAGCAGCTTTGTGCCAGCGGAGACCCAGTACTTC
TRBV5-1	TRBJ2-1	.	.	CASRPLTSSNEQFF	TGCGCCAGCAGACCACTGACTAGTTCCAATGAGCAGTTCTTC
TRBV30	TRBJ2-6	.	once	CAWTRLSDAGANVLTF	TGTGCCTGGACCCGGCTATCTGATGCTGGGGCCAACGTCCTGACTTTC
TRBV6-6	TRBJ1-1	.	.	CASSTSGALRNTEAFF	TGTGCCAGCAGTACCTCAGGGGCCTTACGGAACACTGAAGCTTTCTTT
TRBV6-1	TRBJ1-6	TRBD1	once	CASSEIGTGLNSPLHF	TGTGCCAGCAGTGAAATCGGGACAGGGCTGAATTCACCCCTCCACTTT
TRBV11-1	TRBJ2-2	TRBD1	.	CASSFGTGPSTGELFF	TGTGCCAGCAGCTTTGGGACAGGGCCATCCACTGGGGAGCTGTTTTTT
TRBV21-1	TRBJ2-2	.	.	CASSGAGWTGELFF	TGTGCCAGCAGCGGGGCGGGATGGACCGGGGAGCTGTTTTTT